The 32 T cell receptor beta chains below all came from one sample that was sequenced in a study of T cell changes during pregnancy in multiple sclerosis. TCRdb's table, derived via immunoSEQ multiplex PCR, lists solely in-frame clones and lacks some. The data contain around 62,000 clones, 90% of them seen just once; the ten biggest clones take up roughly 1.5%. Source: peripheral blood, taken in the third trimester of pregnancy. The receptors were sampled from a female donor with multiple sclerosis, enrolled in a pregnancy study.

V is TRBV11-1 and J is TRBJ2-2, with D maybe TRBD2 (5 bases). Germline V CDR1 and CDR2: SGHAT, FQDESV (reference sequence). Trimming took 4 bases from V and 8 from J, leaving 17 bases between them. The CDR3 covers 15 residues. The CDR3 is CASSSLAGVQGELFF. The DNA of the CDR3 is TGTGCCAGCAGCTCCCTAGCAGGCGTCCAGGGGGAGCTGTTTTTT. Drawing the rest from reference TRBV11-1 and TRBJ2-2, the complete variable domain is EAEVAQSPRYKITEKSQAVAFWCDPISGHATLYWYRQILGQGPELLVQFQDESVVDDSQLPKDRFSAERLKGVDSTLKIQPAELGDSAMYLCASSSLAGVQGELFFGEGSRLTVL.

The chain carries TRBV19 and TRBJ2-5; D is ambiguous. The CDR3 totals 13 residues. Trimming removed 6 bases from V and 1 base from J, with 9 bases in between. From germline, CDR1 is LNHDA and CDR2 SQIVND (reference sequence). DNA of the CDR3: TGTGCCAGTAGAGACACTGCCCAAGAGACCCAGTACTTC. Amino acid sequence: CASRDTAQETQYF.

This clone was seen only once. The chain joins TRBV7-9 to TRBJ1-5, with D possibly being TRBD1 (5 bases). Looked up from germline, CDR1 is SEHNR and CDR2 is FQNEAQ (reference sequence). The CDR3 consists of 14 residues. Trimming took off 5 bases at V and 7 bases at J, with 15 bases between the two ends. CDR3 coding DNA: TGTGCCAGCAGCAGGGGTTTCTCAGAGCAGCCCCAGCATTTT. Protein: CASSRGFSEQPQHF. Based on the CDR3 plus reference TRBV7-9 and TRBJ1-5, the full variable domain is DTGVSQNPRHKITKRGQNVTFRCDPISEHNRLYWYRQTLGQGPEFLTYFQNEAQLEKSRLLSDRFSAERPKGSFSTLEIQRTEQGDSAMYLCASSRGFSEQPQHFGDGTRLSIL.

This clone was counted a single time. The V call is TRBV2, the J call TRBJ2-2, with 7 bases identical to TRBD2. The germline CDR1 and CDR2 sequences are SNHLY and FYNNEI. V was clipped by 7 bases and J by 6 bases; unmatched bases: 11. The CDR3 is 15 residues long. The CDR3 region is CASKRGRASAGELFF. CDR3 bases: TGTGCCAGCAAACGAGGGAGGGCCTCTGCCGGGGAGCTGTTTTTT.

V and J are TRBV11-2 and TRBJ2-7, with D perhaps TRBD1 (6 bases). Germline V gives CDR1 SGHAT, CDR2 FQNNGV. The CDR3 length is 15 residues. Trimming shortened V by 2 bases and J by 0 bases, and 11 bases separated the two germline ends. The CDR3 reads CASSLWETGSYEQYF. The CDR3, as DNA: TGTGCCAGCAGCTTATGGGAGACAGGCTCCTACGAGCAGTACTTC.

In this sample, this clone turned up a few times. The J gene is TRBJ1-2, the V gene TRBV11-2, with D perhaps matching TRBD1 (6 bases). The germline CDR1 and CDR2 sequences are SGHAT and FQNNGV. V was shortened by 1 base and J by 12 bases, with 15 bases between the two germline ends. The CDR3 loop spans 13 amino acids. CDR3 loop: CASSLAGTPIHTF. Written as DNA, the CDR3 is TGTGCCAGCAGCTTAGCTGGGACACCTATACACACCTTC. The variable domain in full, completed from reference TRBV11-2 and TRBJ1-2, reads EAGVAQSPRYKIIEKRQSVAFWCNPISGHATLYWYQQILGQGPKLLIQFQNNGVVDDSQLPKDRFSAERLKGVDSTLKIQPAKLEDSAVYLCASSLAGTPIHTFGSGTRLTVV.

The chain employs TRBV7-6 and TRBJ1-3; 9 nucleotides line up with TRBD1. From germline, CDR1 is SGHVS and CDR2 FNYEAQ. CDR3 length: 12 residues. With V trimmed by 5 bases and J by 7 bases, 0 bases remained unmatched. CDR3 amino acids: CASSGTGNTIYF. CDR3 sequence (DNA): TGTGCCAGCAGCGGGACAGGGAACACCATATATTTT.

The rearrangement uses TRBV7-9 and TRBJ2-3; 7 nucleotides align to TRBD2. J lost 2 bases, V lost 5 bases, and 7 bases had no gene match. CDR3 length: 15 residues. Germline CDR1 is SEHNR and CDR2 is FQNEAQ (reference sequence). The CDR3 nucleotides are TGTGCCAGCAGCCCACGGGGGGAAAACACAGATACGCAGTATTTT. It is translated as CASSPRGENTDTQYF.

The gene calls are TRBV15 and TRBJ2-7; 15 bases are a match to TRBD2. The V segment lost 5 bases and the J segment 5 bases; nucleotides outside the gene matches: 4. The CDR3 is made up of 15 amino acids. The germline gives CDR1 LNHNV, CDR2 YYDKDF (reference sequence). The CDR3 DNA sequence: TGTGCCACCAGCCCAGGGACTAGCGGGGGGCACGAGCAGTACTTC. Translated, it gives CATSPGTSGGHEQYF.

The CDR3 DNA follows: TGCAGCGTTGCCGGGACAGTAACCTACGAGCAGTACTTC. Translation gives CSVAGTVTYEQYF. The chain uses TRBV29-1 and TRBJ2-7, with 7 bases lining up with TRBD1. The CDR3 contains 13 residues. The V gene end was trimmed by 4 bases and the J gene end by 2 bases; junction bases not matched to a gene: 5. CDR1 and CDR2 (germline): SQVTM, ANQGSEA.

In its sample, this clone was seen a few times. The chain is built from TRBV30 and TRBJ1-5; D unresolved. Germline V CDR1 and CDR2: GTSNPN, SVGIG (reference sequence). The CDR3 totals 14 residues. V dropped 1 base and J dropped 0 bases, with 7 bases sitting between them. The CDR3 coding sequence is TGTGCCTGGAGTGGAGAGAATAGCAATCAGCCCCAGCATTTT. It yields the protein CAWSGENSNQPQHF.

The genes are TRBV30 and TRBJ2-7; tentative D call: TRBD1 (5 bases). The CDR3 has 15 residues. Germline lookup yields CDR1 GTSNPN and CDR2 SVGIG (reference sequence). Between the trimmed V and J ends, which lost 0 bases and 2 bases, there was a span of 14 bases. CDR3 loop: CAWSVGRVETYEQYF. CDR3 coding DNA: TGTGCCTGGAGTGTCGGCAGGGTCGAGACCTACGAGCAGTACTTC. The full variable domain, in which reference TRBV30 and TRBJ2-7 provide the parts outside the CDR3, is SQTIHQWPATLVQPVGSPLSLECTVEGTSNPNLYWYRQAAGRGLQLLFYSVGIGQISSEVPQNLSASRPQDRQFILSSKKLLLSDSGFYLCAWSVGRVETYEQYFGPGTRLTVT.

The chain has TRBV29-1 and TRBJ2-3, with 8 bases lining up with TRBD1. With 6 bases clipped from V and 5 bases from J, the junction kept 10 bases outside the gene matches. Germline loops: CDR1 SQVTM, CDR2 ANQGSEA. CDR3 length: 14 amino acids. The CDR3 spells CSVQRQGSVDTQYF. The DNA for the CDR3 is TGCAGCGTACAACGACAGGGGAGTGTAGATACGCAGTATTTT.

The V and J genes are TRBV29-1 and TRBJ2-7; possible D gene TRBD1, 6 bases. The CDR3 runs 14 residues. CDR1 and CDR2 (germline): SQVTM, ANQGSEA. V lost 2 bases and J lost 0, with 11 bases in between. The DNA of the CDR3 is TGCAGCGTTGAACAGGGGTTTCCCTCCTACGAGCAGTACTTC. As protein: CSVEQGFPSYEQYF.

The V gene is TRBV11-3, the J gene TRBJ2-1; 7 bases fit TRBD2. Germline V gene sequence: CDR1 SGHNT, CDR2 YENEEA. This CDR3 contains 15 residues. V lost 5 bases to trimming and J lost 1 base; unmatched junction nucleotides: 5. The CDR3 DNA reads as TGTGCCAGCAGCCCCTCCGGGAGGTCCTACAATGAGCAGTTCTTC. Translated: CASSPSGRSYNEQFF.

The chain couples TRBV10-2 to TRBJ2-6, with D unclear. The V gene lost 5 bases and the J gene lost 5 bases, with 22 bases spanning the gap. Germline values: CDR1 WSHSY, CDR2 SAAADI. This CDR3 comprises 18 residues. In nucleotides, the CDR3 is TGCGCCAGCAGTAACGCGGCCACTTCACAAAGTCGGGCCAACGTCCTGACTTTC. Its translation is CASSNAATSQSRANVLTF.

This chain joins TRBV27 and TRBJ1-4, with D possibly being TRBD1 (6 bases). Deletions cut 4 bases from V and 7 bases from J, with 13 bases between. Germline CDR1 is MNHEY and CDR2 is SMNVEV (reference sequence). The CDR3 has 14 residues. The CDR3 region has the DNA TGTGCCAGCAGTTCCGGACAGTGGCCTGAAAAACTGTTTTTT. The encoded protein is CASSSGQWPEKLFF.

The chain links TRBV18 to TRBJ1-4; a weak D match, TRBD1 (6 bases). Per germline, CDR1 KGHSH and CDR2 LQKENI. V lost 10 bases and J 7 bases, leaving 16 bases between the germline ends. This CDR3 is 13 amino acids long. The CDR3 reads CATTVGAREKLFF. In DNA, the CDR3 is TGTGCCACTACTGTGGGGGCGCGTGAAAAACTGTTTTTT.

The J gene is TRBJ1-1, the V gene TRBV13; 7 bases line up with TRBD1. The germline CDR1 and CDR2 sequences are PRHDT and FYEKMQ (reference sequence). The CDR3 consists of 15 residues. V shed 0 bases and J 0 bases; nucleotides not matched to a gene: 1. The CDR3 DNA reads as TGTGCCAGCAGCTTAGGGGGGACAGTGAACACTGAAGCTTTCTTT. Protein sequence: CASSLGGTVNTEAFF. Filled out from reference TRBV13 and TRBJ1-1, the complete variable domain reads AAGVIQSPRHLIKEKRETATLKCYPIPRHDTVYWYQQGPGQDPQFLISFYEKMQSDKGSIPDRFSAQQFSDYHSELNMSSLELGDSALYFCASSLGGTVNTEAFFGQGTRLTVV.

This clone has just one count. The rearrangement links TRBV6-6 to TRBJ2-7; 7 bases are shared with TRBD2. Germline V gene data show CDR1 as MNHNY and CDR2 as SVGAGI (reference sequence). V was clipped by 2 bases and J by 4 bases; unmatched bases: 11. The CDR3 is made up of 16 amino acids. The CDR3 loop reads CASSYTLPGAGYEQYF. The CDR3, as DNA: TGTGCCAGCAGTTACACCCTTCCGGGAGCGGGGTACGAGCAGTACTTC.

This chain links TRBV5-1 with TRBJ2-5; 11 bases line up with TRBD1. This CDR3 contains 15 residues. CDR1 is SGHRS, CDR2 YFSETQ, per germline. J was trimmed by 4 bases and V by 4 bases; bases with no gene match: 6. The CDR3 is CASSPGQGASETQYF. The CDR3, as DNA: TGCGCCAGCAGCCCAGGACAGGGGGCTTCAGAGACCCAGTACTTC.

CDR3 DNA: TGTGCCAGCAGTCCGACAGGGGGCTACACCGGGGAGCTGTTTTTT. Residues: CASSPTGGYTGELFF. This chain links TRBV6-1 with TRBJ2-2; TRBD1 matches 10 bases. The V gene end was trimmed by 5 bases and the J gene end by 3 bases; junction bases not matched to a gene: 3. There are 15 residues in the CDR3. The germline gives CDR1 MNHNS, CDR2 SASEGT.

The rearrangement joins TRBV25-1 to TRBJ1-6; no reliable D call. Germline CDR1 reads MGHDK; CDR2 reads SYGVNS. With 6 bases removed from V and 5 bases from J, the gap between germline ends came to 14 bases. This CDR3 has 15 residues. For the CDR3, the DNA is TGTGCCAGCAGATCAACCGGGATACATAATTCACCCCTCCACTTT. Its translation is CASRSTGIHNSPLHF. The full variable domain, in which reference TRBV25-1 and TRBJ1-6 provide the parts outside the CDR3, is EADIYQTPRYLVIGTGKKITLECSQTMGHDKMYWYQQDPGMELHLIHYSYGVNSTEKGDLSSESTVSRIRTEHFPLTLESARPSHTSQYLCASRSTGIHNSPLHFGNGTRLTVT.

The V call is TRBV19, the J call TRBJ1-5; D is unclear. The CDR3 is made up of 14 amino acids. Trimming stripped 1 base from V and 9 bases from J, with 13 bases between. The germline CDR1 and CDR2 sequences are LNHDA and SQIVND (reference sequence). This CDR3 reads CASSIVLRVGPQHF. The CDR3 region has the DNA TGTGCCAGTAGTATAGTTCTGAGGGTCGGGCCCCAGCATTTT.

V gene TRBV30 combines with J gene TRBJ1-2, with TRBD1 as a possible D gene (6 bases). The CDR3 totals 13 residues. Germline CDR1 is GTSNPN and CDR2 is SVGIG (reference sequence). V was pared by 1 base and J by 8 bases, with 14 bases between. CDR3 sequence (DNA): TGTGCCTGGAGTGCAATACAGGGTGGAGGCTACACCTTC. It specifies CAWSAIQGGGYTF.

This clone has more than one count but fewer than ten. The chain employs TRBV4-2 and TRBJ2-4; D is perhaps TRBD1 (6 bases). V lost 1 base, J lost 5 bases, and 15 bases lay in between. Germline CDR1 is LGHNA and CDR2 is YNFKEQ. The CDR3 runs 16 residues. The CDR3 sequence: CASSQATGNRQNIQYF. The CDR3 DNA is TGTGCCAGCAGCCAAGCCACAGGGAACCGCCAAAACATTCAGTACTTC.

This chain joins TRBV7-9 and TRBJ2-1, with 9 bases identical to TRBD2. This CDR3 is 18 amino acids long. Looked up from germline, CDR1 is SEHNR and CDR2 is FQNEAQ (reference sequence). Trimming cost V 5 bases and J 9 bases; bases outside gene matches: 20. The CDR3 region is CASSGPVITGTSSSEQFF. CDR3 DNA sequence: TGTGCCAGCAGCGGACCTGTGATTACCGGGACTAGCTCAAGTGAGCAGTTCTTC.

V and J are TRBV7-9 and TRBJ2-7, with unresolved D. CDR1 is SEHNR, CDR2 FQNEAQ, per germline (reference sequence). Trimming pared 5 bases from V and 0 bases from J, leaving 11 bases between. The CDR3 has 14 residues. The CDR3 sequence is CASSRPGSSYEQYF. The CDR3 nucleotides read TGTGCCAGCAGCCGACCGGGTAGCTCCTACGAGCAGTACTTC.

The chain uses TRBV4-2 and TRBJ2-1; 13 bases are shared with TRBD2. After removal of 0 bases from V and 8 bases from J, the junction contained 7 bases not matched to a gene. This CDR3 has 17 residues. Germline CDR1 and CDR2: LGHNA and YNFKEQ. In nucleotides, the CDR3 is TGTGCCAGCAGCCAAGATCTAAGGACTAGCGGGAGTTATGAGCAGTTCTTC. Its translation is CASSQDLRTSGSYEQFF.

The chain joins TRBV6-1 to TRBJ1-1; no clear D gene. Germline CDR1 reads MNHNS; CDR2 reads SASEGT. This CDR3 spans 13 amino acids. V was trimmed by 6 bases and J by 6 bases, leaving 14 bases between them. The CDR3 here is CASSSSGRPEAFF. CDR3 DNA sequence: TGTGCCAGCAGCTCGAGCGGGCGGCCTGAAGCTTTCTTT.

V is TRBV6-5 and J is TRBJ1-2; TRBD1 aligns across 7 bases. CDR1 is MNHEY and CDR2 is SVGAGI in the germline V gene. V lost 6 bases to trimming and J lost 3 bases; unmatched junction nucleotides: 4. The CDR3 consists of 13 residues. The CDR3 sequence is CASSAGQHYGYTF. As DNA, the CDR3 is TGTGCCAGCAGCGCGGGACAGCACTATGGCTACACCTTC.

The chain is built from TRBV7-6 and TRBJ2-1; 7 nucleotides line up with TRBD2. This CDR3 spans 13 amino acids. Per germline, CDR1 SGHVS and CDR2 FNYEAQ. V shed 5 bases and J 9 bases; nucleotides not matched to a gene: 7. The CDR3 nucleotides are TGTGCCAGCAGCGTTTGGACTAGAACTGAGCAGTTCTTC. Translated, it gives CASSVWTRTEQFF.